Below are 5 T cell receptor beta chains sequenced from a single sample in a study of T cells in Graves' hyperthyroidism and ophthalmopathy. RNA transcripts served as the template for amplifying TCR beta CDR3 regions. The study used the HTBI primer set for a first-round RT-PCR of the TCR CDR3. Using its own MiXCR run on the multiplex PCR reads, TCRdb lists one record per CDR3 protein. Of about 600,000 distinct CDR3 sequences in the sample, approximately 16% are singletons; the top ten hold roughly 3.4%. Source material: blood. The receptors were sampled from a woman aged 40 to 50 with Graves' ophthalmopathy.

This clonotype was observed at least ten times. V is TRBV6-1 and J is TRBJ2-7, with 9 bases lining up with TRBD1. Germline-derived CDR1 and CDR2 are MNHNS and SASEGT. J was trimmed by 7 bases and V by 11 bases; bases with no gene match: 12. The CDR3 spans 13 residues. This CDR3 is CALRDRDAEEQYF. CDR3 coding DNA: TGTGCCCTACGGGACAGGGATGCTGAGGAGCAGTACTTC.

This clonotype was recorded at least ten times. The chain combines TRBV15 with TRBJ2-3; D is possibly TRBD2 (6 bases). The CDR3 has 14 residues. Germline CDR1 reads LNHNV; CDR2 reads YYDKDF (reference sequence). Between the trimmed V and J ends, which lost 1 base and 5 bases, there was a span of 10 bases. As DNA, the CDR3 is TGTGCCACCAGCAGAGGGCTAGCGTTAGATACGCAGTATTTT. The encoded protein is CATSRGLALDTQYF.

This clonotype was detected only a few times. This rearrangement joins TRBV5-6 to TRBJ2-1, with D uncertain. The CDR3 runs 11 residues. V was cut by 0 bases and J by 10 bases, with 5 bases left in between. Germline loops: CDR1 SGHDT, CDR2 YYEEEE. The CDR3 loop is CASSLVEEQFF. The DNA for the CDR3 is TGTGCCAGCAGCTTGGTTGAAGAGCAGTTCTTC.

This clonotype has just one count. A much larger clone lies one base from this, so it may be a read error. The rearrangement joins TRBV28 to TRBJ2-2; 8 nucleotides agree with TRBD1. The CDR3 covers 15 residues. In germline, CDR1 is MDHEN, CDR2 SYDVKM. The J segment lost 6 bases and the V segment lost 5 bases, leaving 8 bases of the junction unmatched. CDR3 bases: TGTGCCAGCAGTCCCCCAGGGGGCCACGCCGGGGAGCTGTTTTTT. This encodes CASSPPGGHAGELFF.

There are many counts of this clonotype. This chain uses TRBV6-1 with TRBJ1-2, with D hard to call. In germline, CDR1 is MNHNS, CDR2 SASEGT. The CDR3 runs 14 residues. V was trimmed by 5 bases and J by 4 bases, leaving 14 bases between them. The CDR3 region is CASSYNEATYGYTF. The CDR3 region has the DNA TGTGCCAGCAGTTACAATGAGGCTACCTATGGCTACACCTTC.